This T cell receptor (beta chain) was captured by sequencing in a study of blood T cell repertoires in COVID-19. Study overall: PBMCs, B-cell-depleted T cells, or T cells provided the cDNA or gDNA that made up the material.

The CDR3 has 16 residues. V shed 1 base and J shed 0 bases, with 10 bases lying between them. CDR1 and CDR2 from the germline V gene are SGHVS and FNYEAQ. The Seattle patients, enrolled during active infection, were followed longitudinally. Methods used by the authors: Reference gene primer amplification gave estimated nucleated cell counts. TCRdb keeps only in-frame clones here, not all; method: immunoSEQ multiplex PCR. V and J calls and clone size are as listed in that table; D and trimming were resolved from the DNA. The sample includes under 450,000 clones, 86% of them seen just once. J is TRBJ2-1 and V is TRBV7-6; TRBD2 is a possible D gene (5 bases). The sequence came from a woman in her sixties or seventies with COVID-19, enrolled during active disease. The sequenced material came from peripheral blood. CDR3 in DNA: TGTGCCAGCAGCTTAGAAGTGGGGAGCTCCTACAATGAGCAGTTCTTC. As protein: CASSLEVGSSYNEQFF.